Described below is a single T cell receptor beta chain sequence and its context. Germline CDR1 and CDR2: MNHEY and SVGEGT. The trim removed 7 bases at V and 5 bases at J, leaving 10 bases unmatched. This CDR3 contains 15 residues. TCRdb re-called the 5' RACE reads through MiXCR, storing one row per CDR3 protein. The sample has almost 550,000 distinct CDR3 sequences, roughly 20% seen once; the top ten hold 9.5% to 15%. The sample belongs to a study of T-cell memory formation after mild COVID-19. The chain links TRBV6-2 or TRBV6-3 to TRBJ2-3; TRBD1 aligns across 9 bases. This sequence was found in an adult woman who had mild COVID-19 (a few samples of this study predate the infection). Cell type and time point are not known. Sequenced: PBMCs or a T cell subset sorted from them (not recorded which). The CDR3 region is CASIVFPGQGDTQYF. For the CDR3, the DNA is TGTGCCAGCATCGTATTCCCGGGACAGGGAGATACGCAGTATTTT.